The present TCR beta chain was sequenced within a study of T cells in Graves' hyperthyroidism and ophthalmopathy. As for the study in general: Blood from the periphery was taken at initial diagnosis, before any treatment.

Regarding this clonotype: The antigen is unknown. This clone may be a read error of a much larger clone one base away.

Study findings and constraints: It was a median 6.5 months before onset that the model predicted ophthalmopathy. Ophthalmopathy was separated from stable hyperthyroidism by a 13 V-J model.

Amplification targeted TCR beta CDR3 regions from RNA transcripts. A set of HTBI primers served as the primers for a first-round RT-PCR of the TCR CDR3. MiXCR, applied by TCRdb to the multiplex PCR reads, yields one record per CDR3 protein. This table holds about 600,000 distinct CDR3 sequences, around 15% found once. The V end was cut by 2 bases, the J end by 2 bases, with 5 bases between. Germline CDR1 reads MNHEY; CDR2 reads SVGEGT. This CDR3 is 13 amino acids long. The specimen sequenced was blood. The clonotype was recovered from a middle-aged woman with Graves' ophthalmopathy. The chain uses TRBV6-2 or TRBV6-3 and TRBJ2-3; D call uncertain. The CDR3 region is CASSYKATDTQYF. In nucleotides, the CDR3 is TGTGCCAGCAGTTACAAAGCCACAGATACGCAGTATTTT.